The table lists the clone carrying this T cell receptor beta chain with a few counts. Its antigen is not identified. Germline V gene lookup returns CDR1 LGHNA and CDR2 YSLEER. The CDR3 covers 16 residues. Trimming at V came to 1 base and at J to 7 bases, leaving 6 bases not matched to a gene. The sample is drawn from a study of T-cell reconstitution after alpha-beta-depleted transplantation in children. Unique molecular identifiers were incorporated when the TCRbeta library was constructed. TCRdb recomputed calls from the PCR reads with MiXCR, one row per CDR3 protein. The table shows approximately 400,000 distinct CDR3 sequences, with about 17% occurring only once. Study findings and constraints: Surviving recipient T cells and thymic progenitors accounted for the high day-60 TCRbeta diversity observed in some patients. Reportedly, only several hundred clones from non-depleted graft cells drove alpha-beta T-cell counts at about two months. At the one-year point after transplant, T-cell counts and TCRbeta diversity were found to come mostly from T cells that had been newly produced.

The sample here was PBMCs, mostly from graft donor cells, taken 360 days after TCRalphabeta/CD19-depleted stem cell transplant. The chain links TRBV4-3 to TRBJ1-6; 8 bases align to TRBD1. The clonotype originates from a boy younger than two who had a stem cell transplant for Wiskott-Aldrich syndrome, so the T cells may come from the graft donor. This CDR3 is CASSQGMTGVNSPLHF. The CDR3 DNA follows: TGCGCCAGCAGCCAAGGGATGACAGGGGTCAATTCACCCCTCCACTTT.